The next 28 T cell receptor beta chains were all read from a single sample in a study of CD8 T cells in ankylosing spondylitis (dated by TCRdb to 2016 to 2017). Results and caveats for the whole study, not just this receptor: A TCR beta motif made up of seven or eight highly homologous amino acid variants appeared to be characteristic of blood from ankylosing spondylitis patients.

To prepare the library, 5' RACE was applied. The sequencer was an Illumina HiSeq 2500. TCRdb trimmed the raw reads at Q25, called clones with MiXCR and kept productive beta chains. For every CDR3 protein sequence, its rows merge into one entry that carries the most common genes and DNA. This sample gives roughly 700,000 distinct CDR3 sequences in total; around 19% of them show up just once. The ten most abundant clones make up about a fifth of the sample. What these receptors recognize is not known. Sequencing input: blood, either unsorted or a sorted T cell fraction (not recorded which). These receptors all come from a male donor with ankylosing spondylitis.

The chain has TRBV4-1 and TRBJ1-1; 7 positions match TRBD1. The ends lost 6 bases at V and 0 bases at J; junction bases unmatched: 1. Germline lookup yields CDR1 MGHRA and CDR2 YSYEKL. This CDR3 spans 13 amino acids. CDR3 residues: CASRQGMNTEAFF. DNA of the CDR3: TGCGCCAGCAGACAGGGGATGAACACTGAAGCTTTCTTT.

This chain uses TRBV27 with TRBJ2-7; the D gene is possibly TRBD2 (5 bases). The V gene lost 3 bases and the J gene lost 8 bases, with 17 bases spanning the gap. This CDR3 has 14 amino acids. Germline V lookup: CDR1 MNHEY, CDR2 SMNVEV (reference sequence). The CDR3 coding sequence is TGTGCCAGCAGTTTCCGAGAGGGTCGGCAGAAGCAGTACTTC. It yields the protein CASSFREGRQKQYF.

This clonotype occurred many times. This chain connects TRBV12-3 or TRBV12-4 to TRBJ2-7; D tentatively fits TRBD1 or TRBD2 (5 bases each). Trimming removed 4 bases from V and 6 bases from J, with 16 bases in between. The CDR3 extends over 14 amino acids. This CDR3 reads CASSWGRIDGEQYF. In DNA form, the CDR3 reads TGTGCCAGCAGTTGGGGGAGAATTGATGGCGAGCAGTACTTC.

This clonotype was recorded at least ten times. Written as DNA, the CDR3 is TGTGCCAGCAGCTTACGGGAGTTGAGCACAGATACGCAGTATTTT. This codes for CASSLRELSTDTQYF. The rearrangement links TRBV7-6 to TRBJ2-3, with a possible D match to TRBD2 (6 bases). Germline CDR1 and CDR2: SGHVS and FNYEAQ. CDR3 length: 15 residues. V was pared by 2 bases and J by 0 bases, with 9 bases between.

The rearrangement uses TRBV6-1 and TRBJ2-3; D is ambiguous. The V gene's germline CDR1 is MNHNS and CDR2 SASEGT. This CDR3 has 13 amino acids. Trimming left V 5 bases short and J 5 bases short, with 11 bases between. CDR3 sequence reads: CASSRLTGDTQYF. The CDR3 coding sequence is TGTGCCAGCAGTCGACTCACTGGAGATACGCAGTATTTT.

This chain uses TRBV20-1 with TRBJ2-3; 7 bases are a match to TRBD1. The CDR3 runs to 15 residues. Trimming took 0 bases from V and 3 from J; bases not matched to a gene: 6. CDR1 and CDR2 (germline): DFQATT, SNEGSKA (reference sequence). The CDR3 region has the DNA TGCAGTGCTAGAGATCCCCGCAGGGGGACAGATACGCAGTATTTT. Translating gives CSARDPRRGTDTQYF.

This clonotype showed up many times. CDR3 in amino acids: CASTIWGPQETQYF. For the CDR3, the DNA is TGTGCCAGCACCATATGGGGGCCCCAAGAGACCCAGTACTTC. V gene TRBV12-3 or TRBV12-4 combines with J gene TRBJ2-5; D may be TRBD1 (6 bases). Trimming pared 7 bases from V and 1 base from J, leaving 13 bases between. CDR3 length: 14 amino acids.

This clonotype showed up just a few times. The rearrangement uses TRBV6-1 and TRBJ1-4; 7 positions match TRBD1. This CDR3 comprises 16 residues. V shed 6 bases, J shed 0 bases, and the junction held 7 bases outside the gene matches. CDR1 is MNHNS and CDR2 is SASEGT in the germline V gene. This CDR3 is CASRRQGSPTNEKLFF. The CDR3 DNA reads TGTGCCAGCAGAAGACAGGGATCGCCAACTAATGAAAAACTGTTTTTT.

This chain connects TRBV7-6 to TRBJ2-2; no clear D. Germline-derived CDR1 and CDR2 are SGHVS and FNYEAQ. Trimming left V 4 bases short and J 7 bases short, with 10 bases between. This CDR3 is 13 amino acids long. The CDR3 nucleotides read TGTGCCAGCAGCTACGTAATCAGCGGGGAGCTGTTTTTT. Protein sequence: CASSYVISGELFF.

This clonotype has just a few counts. The chain recombines TRBV20-1 with TRBJ2-2; 7 bases fit TRBD1. Unmatched junction bases numbered 6, after V lost 8 bases and J lost 3 bases. The CDR3 extends over 13 amino acids. Germline V CDR1 and CDR2: DFQATT, SNEGSKA (reference sequence). The CDR3 spells CSFLQGYTGELFF. In nucleotides, the CDR3 is TGCAGTTTTTTACAGGGGTACACCGGGGAGCTGTTTTTT.

V and J are TRBV7-3 and TRBJ1-1; no definite D call. Trimming stripped 1 base from V and 4 bases from J, with 7 bases between. The CDR3 is made up of 13 amino acids. Germline V lookup: CDR1 SGHTA, CDR2 FQGTGA. DNA of the CDR3: TGTGCCAGCAGCTTAATCCCCCTCACTGAAGCTTTCTTT. Translation: CASSLIPLTEAFF.

The chain carries TRBV6-1 and TRBJ1-4; 9 nucleotides agree with TRBD1. Per the germline V gene, CDR1 is MNHNS and CDR2 is SASEGT. The ends lost 10 bases at V and 7 bases at J; junction bases unmatched: 13. The CDR3 extends over 15 amino acids. CDR3 in DNA: TGTGCCACCCGGGGTCTAACAGGGGGCTTTGAAAAACTGTTTTTT. Protein product: CATRGLTGGFEKLFF.

V is TRBV12-3 or TRBV12-4 and J is TRBJ1-2; 7 bases fit TRBD1. The junction had 2 bases not matched to a gene; V was cut back by 5 bases and J by 2 bases. The CDR3 has 13 residues. This CDR3 is CASSTQGNYGYTF. Written as DNA, the CDR3 is TGTGCCAGCAGTACACAGGGGAACTATGGCTACACCTTC.

The rearrangement uses TRBV7-2 and TRBJ2-4; D may be TRBD2 (6 bases). Looked up from germline, CDR1 is SGHTA and CDR2 is FQGNSA. This CDR3 is 13 amino acids long. V dropped 1 base and J dropped 8 bases, with 9 bases sitting between them. CDR3 protein: CASSLGREDIQYF. In DNA, the CDR3 is TGTGCCAGCAGCTTAGGGCGGGAAGACATTCAGTACTTC.

The rearrangement links TRBV15 to TRBJ2-1, with 7 bases lining up with TRBD1. V shed 3 bases and J 4 bases; nucleotides not matched to a gene: 3. This CDR3 region has 14 residues. CDR1 is LNHNV and CDR2 is YYDKDF in the germline V gene (reference sequence). The CDR3 loop reads CATSRTGTYNEQFF. In nucleotides, the CDR3 is TGTGCCACCAGCAGGACAGGGACGTACAATGAGCAGTTCTTC.

The chain carries TRBV28 and TRBJ2-3; D remains unclear. Germline CDR1 MDHEN, CDR2 SYDVKM. CDR3 length: 18 amino acids. V shed 5 bases and J shed 0 bases, with 21 bases lying between them. This CDR3 is CASSPSLYKPDSTDTQYF. CDR3 nucleotides: TGTGCCAGCAGTCCGTCACTCTATAAGCCTGACAGCACAGATACGCAGTATTTT.

The V gene is TRBV4-3, the J gene TRBJ1-1, with D possibly TRBD1 on 5 matching bases. Germline V gene sequence: CDR1 LGHNA, CDR2 YSLEER. There are 14 residues in the CDR3. The ends were cut back, 2 bases at V and 3 bases at J, with 10 bases in the middle. CDR3 nucleotide sequence: TGCGCCAGCAGCCAAACTGCGGGGGACACTGAAGCTTTCTTT. It yields the protein CASSQTAGDTEAFF.

V gene TRBV12-3 or TRBV12-4 combines with J gene TRBJ1-1; D ambiguous. V gave up 6 bases and J gave up 11 bases, with 19 bases separating them. CDR3 size: 13 residues. Here the CDR3 DNA reads TGTGCCAGCAGCCCCACGGCAGGACCCCGGGCTTTCTTT. Residues: CASSPTAGPRAFF.

This clonotype was counted between two and nine times. The chain is built from TRBV5-5 and TRBJ2-1; D uncertain. The CDR3 extends over 14 amino acids. Per germline, CDR1 SGHKS and CDR2 YYEKEE (reference sequence). V lost 1 base and J lost 6, with 11 bases in between. The DNA for the CDR3 is TGTGCCAGCAGCTTGTTTGTTGAGTCCAATGAGCAGTTCTTC. It encodes CASSLFVESNEQFF.

The chain recombines TRBV3-1 with TRBJ1-6, with no clear D. This CDR3 has 17 amino acids. V was pared by 0 bases and J by 5 bases, with 14 bases between. Germline assignment: CDR1 LGHDT and CDR2 YNNKEL (reference sequence). The CDR3 nucleotides are TGTGCCAGCAGCCAAGAACTGGCACCTATAAATAATTCACCCCTCCACTTT. This codes for CASSQELAPINNSPLHF.

This CDR3 reads CASSHSDRTNEKLFF. The DNA of the CDR3 is TGTGCCAGCAGCCACTCAGACAGAACTAATGAAAAACTGTTTTTT. This chain uses TRBV12-3 or TRBV12-4 with TRBJ1-4; TRBD1 is a possible D gene (5 bases). The CDR3 is made up of 15 amino acids. Trimming took 6 bases from V and 1 from J, leaving 12 bases between them.

CDR3 nucleotides: TGTGCCTGTGTTAATCCGGCCTCCATGTATATTGGTGAGCAGTTCTTC. As protein: CACVNPASMYIGEQFF. The J gene is TRBJ2-1, the V gene TRBV30, with D unclear. V dropped 6 bases and J dropped 9 bases, with 27 bases sitting between them. This CDR3 comprises 16 residues. Germline CDR1 is GTSNPN and CDR2 is SVGIG (reference sequence).

This clonotype has at least ten counts. The chain joins TRBV5-1 to TRBJ1-1; the match to TRBD1 covers 7 bases. This CDR3 has 14 amino acids. The germline gives CDR1 SGHRS, CDR2 YFSETQ. Trimming cost V 4 bases and J 5 bases; bases outside gene matches: 8. The CDR3 DNA follows: TGCGCCAGCAGCCCACTTCAGGGGGATACTGAAGCTTTCTTT. This sequence encodes CASSPLQGDTEAFF.

In its sample, this clonotype was seen a few times. The chain links TRBV6-1 to TRBJ1-6; 7 bases line up with TRBD1. The germline V gene encodes CDR1 MNHNS and CDR2 SASEGT. The CDR3 consists of 16 residues. After removal of 6 bases from V and 8 bases from J, the junction contained 13 bases not matched to a gene. The CDR3 nucleotides are TGTGCCAGCAGAACGACAGGGATCCTTATAGATTCACCCCTCCACTTT. It specifies CASRTTGILIDSPLHF.

This sequence joins TRBV2 and TRBJ2-7; a weak D match, TRBD1 (6 bases). The V end was cut by 3 bases, the J end by 3 bases, with 12 bases between. This CDR3 contains 14 residues. Per germline, CDR1 SNHLY and CDR2 FYNNEI. The CDR3 bases are TGTGCCAGCAGTGACGGCCAGGGACACTACGAGCAGTACTTC. This sequence encodes CASSDGQGHYEQYF.

This clonotype was recorded a few times. CDR3 in amino acids: CASSDEGTGLGKLFF. The DNA for the CDR3 is TGTGCCAGCAGTGATGAGGGGACAGGGCTCGGAAAACTGTTTTTT. The chain uses TRBV2 and TRBJ1-4; 9 positions match TRBD1. Trimming removed 3 bases from V and 10 bases from J; junction bases left unmatched: 9. From germline, CDR1 is SNHLY and CDR2 FYNNEI. The CDR3 contains 15 residues.

This clonotype was found a few times. The chain has TRBV5-5 and TRBJ1-5; D is unresolved. The V end was cut by 5 bases, the J end by 3 bases, with 15 bases between. The CDR3 has 15 residues. Germline V gives CDR1 SGHKS, CDR2 YYEKEE (reference sequence). In nucleotides, the CDR3 is TGTGCCAGCAGTTACGACGGGTTTTCCAATCAGCCCCAGCATTTT. It translates to CASSYDGFSNQPQHF.

This clonotype was observed a few times. This chain connects TRBV20-1 to TRBJ1-1; D is ambiguous. The V and J ends lost 5 bases and 5 bases respectively, with 6 bases between them. The CDR3 is 10 amino acids. The germline CDR1 and CDR2 sequences are DFQATT and SNEGSKA (reference sequence). The CDR3, as DNA: TGCAGTGCTTTATATACTGAAGCTTTCTTT. Translated, it gives CSALYTEAFF.